This T cell receptor (beta chain) was obtained from a study of blood T cell repertoires in COVID-19. Turning to the study itself: T cells, B-cell-depleted T cells, or PBMCs provided the cDNA or gDNA that served as material.

As handled by the study authors: Amplified reference gene primers provided the basis for estimating nucleated cell counts. Method: immunoSEQ multiplex PCR; TCRdb's copy keeps in-frame clones and lacks some. V, J and clone size were drawn from that table, and D and trimming were deduced from the DNA. The data show 190,000 or so clones, about 81% seen once. Trimming at V came to 11 bases and at J to 0 bases, leaving 13 bases not matched to a gene. Germline CDR1 is MNHEY and CDR2 is SVGAGI. This CDR3 has 15 amino acids. The genes are TRBV6-5 and TRBJ2-7, with 7 bases aligning to TRBD2. The TCR comes from a woman of 80 years or more with COVID-19, enrolled during active disease. Sequences were obtained from peripheral blood. The CDR3 reads CAAAGVRTSSYEQYF. The CDR3, as DNA: TGTGCCGCCGCGGGGGTACGCACCAGCTCCTACGAGCAGTACTTC.